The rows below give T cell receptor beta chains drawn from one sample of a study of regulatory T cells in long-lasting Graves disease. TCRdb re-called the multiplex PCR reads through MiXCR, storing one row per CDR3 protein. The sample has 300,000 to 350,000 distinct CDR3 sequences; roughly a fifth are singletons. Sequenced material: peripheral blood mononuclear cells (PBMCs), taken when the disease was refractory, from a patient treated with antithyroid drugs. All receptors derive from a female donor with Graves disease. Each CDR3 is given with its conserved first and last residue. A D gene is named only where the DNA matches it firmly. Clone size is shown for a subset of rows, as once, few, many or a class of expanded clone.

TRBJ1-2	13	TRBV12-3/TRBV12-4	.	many	TGTGCCAGCAGGGCGACAGCTTACTATGGCTACACCTTC	CASRATAYYGYTF
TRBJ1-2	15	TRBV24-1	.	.	TGTACCACCAGCGACCACAGGGAGGCTTGGGGCGGCTACACCTTC	CTTSDHREAWGGYTF
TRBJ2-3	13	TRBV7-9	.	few	TGTGCCAGCAGCCCGGGGTCCCTAGGGACGCAGTATTTT	CASSPGSLGTQYF
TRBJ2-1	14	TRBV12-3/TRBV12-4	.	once	TGTGCCAGCAGTTTAGGGGACCCTAGGAATGAGCAGTTCTTC	CASSLGDPRNEQFF
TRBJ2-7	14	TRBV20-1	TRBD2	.	TGCAGTGCTCTGGGGGGAGCGGGAGGCTACGAGCAGTACTTC	CSALGGAGGYEQYF
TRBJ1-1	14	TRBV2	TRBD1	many	TGTGCCAGCAGGTGGACAGGGACGGGCACTGAAGCTTTCTTT	CASRWTGTGTEAFF
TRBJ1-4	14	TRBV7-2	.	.	TGTGCCAGCAGCTTACGGGGGCTCAATGAAAAACTGTTTTTT	CASSLRGLNEKLFF
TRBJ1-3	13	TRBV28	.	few	TGTGCCAGCCAGGGGTTTAGCGGAAACACCATATATTTT	CASQGFSGNTIYF
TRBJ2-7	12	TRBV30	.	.	TGTGCCTGGAGTGGCGCCTCGGGCGAGCAGTACTTC	CAWSGASGEQYF
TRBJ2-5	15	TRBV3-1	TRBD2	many	TGTGCCAGCAGCCAGTTGGCAGCGGGGGAAGAGACCCAGTACTTC	CASSQLAAGEETQYF
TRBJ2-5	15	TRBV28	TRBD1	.	TGTGCCAGCAGTTCACAGGACAGGGCAGCAGAGACCCAGTACTTC	CASSSQDRAAETQYF
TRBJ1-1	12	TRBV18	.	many	TGTGCCAGCTCACGCGACAGCACTGAAGCTTTCTTT	CASSRDSTEAFF
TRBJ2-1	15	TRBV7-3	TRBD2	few	TGTGCCAGCAGCCTTAGCGGGAGGTCCTACAATGAGCAGTTCTTC	CASSLSGRSYNEQFF
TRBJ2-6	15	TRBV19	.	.	TGTGCCAGTAGTATTGGGGGAGCTGGGGCCAACGTCCTGACTTTC	CASSIGGAGANVLTF
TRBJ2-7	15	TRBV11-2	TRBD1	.	TGTGCCCGCAGCCCCCGCGGTGGGACAGTCTACGAGCAGTACTTC	CARSPRGGTVYEQYF
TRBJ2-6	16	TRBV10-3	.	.	TGTGCCATCAGTGAGGGTCGGAACTCTGGGGCCAACGTCCTGACTTTC	CAISEGRNSGANVLTF
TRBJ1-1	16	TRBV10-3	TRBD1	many	TGTGCCATCAGCACCCACCAGGGACAGCCGAACACTGAAGCTTTCTTT	CAISTHQGQPNTEAFF
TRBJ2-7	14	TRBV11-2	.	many	TGTGCCAGCAGCCCCCCCTCACCCATCTACGAGCAGTACTTC	CASSPPSPIYEQYF
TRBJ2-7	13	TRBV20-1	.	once	TGCAGTGCTAGCCAAGGGTTCGCCCCACTGGGGTACTTC	CSASQGFAPLGYF
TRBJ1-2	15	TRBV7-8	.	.	TGTGCCAGCAGCTTGGGCCCCAACCCCTTGGGTGGCTACACCTTC	CASSLGPNPLGGYTF
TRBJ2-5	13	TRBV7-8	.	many	TGTGCCAGCAGCTTTCAGACAGACGGGACCCAGTACTTC	CASSFQTDGTQYF
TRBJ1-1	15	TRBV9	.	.	TGTGCCAGCAGCGTAGACGGCGCGGTGAACACTGAAGCTTTCTTT	CASSVDGAVNTEAFF
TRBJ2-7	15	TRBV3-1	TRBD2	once	TGTGCCAGCAGCCCAGGCGGTAGCGGGAGGGACGAGCAGTACTTC	CASSPGGSGRDEQYF
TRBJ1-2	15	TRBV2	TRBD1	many	TGTGCCAGCACGTCTGAGGGCAGGGGGACATATGGCTACACCTTC	CASTSEGRGTYGYTF
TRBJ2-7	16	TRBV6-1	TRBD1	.	TGTGCCAGCAGTGAACCTTACAGGGGGCTGGGGGGCGAGCAGTACTTC	CASSEPYRGLGGEQYF
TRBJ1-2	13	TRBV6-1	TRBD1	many	TGTGCCAGCGAGACAGGGGGTGGCTATGGCTACACCTTC	CASETGGGYGYTF
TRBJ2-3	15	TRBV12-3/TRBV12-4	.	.	TGTGCCAGCAGTTTCGAGCTAAGAGGGACAGATACGCAGTATTTT	CASSFELRGTDTQYF
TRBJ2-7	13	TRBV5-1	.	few	TGCGCCAGCAGCGCTCAGGAGGAGGGGAGTACCTACTTC	CASSAQEEGSTYF
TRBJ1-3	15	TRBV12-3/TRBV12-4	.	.	TGTGCCAGCGGGCCCCTTTGGAGCTCTGGAAACACCATATATTTT	CASGPLWSSGNTIYF
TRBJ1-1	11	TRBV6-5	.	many	TGTGCCAGCAGTTACTATTCTGAAGCTTTCTTT	CASSYYSEAFF
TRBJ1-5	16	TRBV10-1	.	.	TGCGCCAGCAGTAAGATTTCCAGGGGAAACAGTCAGCCCCAGCATTTT	CASSKISRGNSQPQHF
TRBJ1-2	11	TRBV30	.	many	TGTGCCTGGAGTGTCGTCGATGGCTACACCTTC	CAWSVVDGYTF
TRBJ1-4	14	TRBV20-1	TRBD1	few	TGCAGTGCTCAACTATGGGGACAGGGGGAAAAACTGTTTTTT	CSAQLWGQGEKLFF
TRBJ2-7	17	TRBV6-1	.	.	TGTGCCAGCGGAGGAGGGCTAGCTGAATTCCGAGGGTACGAGCAGTACTTC	CASGGGLAEFRGYEQYF
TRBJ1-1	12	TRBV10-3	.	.	TGTGCCATCAGTGGGTCCGGGACTGAAGCTTTCTTT	CAISGSGTEAFF
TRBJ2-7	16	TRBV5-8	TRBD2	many	TGTGCCAGCAGCCGTTCTAGCGGGAGCCTCACCTACGAGCAGTACTTC	CASSRSSGSLTYEQYF
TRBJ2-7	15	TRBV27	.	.	TGTGCCAGCAGTTTAGGCAGGGATCACGTCTACGAGCAGTACTTC	CASSLGRDHVYEQYF
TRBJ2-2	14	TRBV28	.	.	TGTGCCAGCCTGCCGGGCAAGAACACCGGGGAGCTGTTTTTT	CASLPGKNTGELFF
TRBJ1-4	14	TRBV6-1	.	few	TGTGCCAGCAGCTTTACACGGCTAAATGAAAAACTGTTTTTT	CASSFTRLNEKLFF
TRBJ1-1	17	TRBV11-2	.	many	TGTGCCAGCAGCTTATTGGTGGAGCAGGCCCTGAACACTGAAGCTTTCTTT	CASSLLVEQALNTEAFF
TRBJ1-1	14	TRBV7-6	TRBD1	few	TGTGCCAGCAGTTACAGGGGGCGCGGCACTGAAGCTTTCTTT	CASSYRGRGTEAFF
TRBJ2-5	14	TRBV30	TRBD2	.	TGTGCCTGGAGTCGGACTAGCTCACAAGAGACCCAGTACTTC	CAWSRTSSQETQYF
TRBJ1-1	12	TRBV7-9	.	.	TGTGCCAGCAGCTCCCTATCTGGTGAAACTTTCTTT	CASSSLSGETFF
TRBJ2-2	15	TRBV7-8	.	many	TGTGCCAGCAGCCACGATCGGGGATCAACCGGGGAGCTGTTTTTT	CASSHDRGSTGELFF
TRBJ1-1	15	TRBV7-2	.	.	TGTGCCAGCAGCTTAGAAGGGCGGGGTAGGGCTGAAGCTTTCTTT	CASSLEGRGRAEAFF
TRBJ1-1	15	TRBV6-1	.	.	TGTGCCAGCAGCCAAGGGGCCCAAATGAACACTGAAGCTTTCTTT	CASSQGAQMNTEAFF
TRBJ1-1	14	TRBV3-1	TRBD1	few	TGTGCCAGCAGCCGCATAGAGGGGGCTACTGAAGCTTTCTTT	CASSRIEGATEAFF
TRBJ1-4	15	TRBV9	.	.	TGTGCCAGCAGCCCTACCTGGGGAACTAATGAAAAACTGTTTTTT	CASSPTWGTNEKLFF